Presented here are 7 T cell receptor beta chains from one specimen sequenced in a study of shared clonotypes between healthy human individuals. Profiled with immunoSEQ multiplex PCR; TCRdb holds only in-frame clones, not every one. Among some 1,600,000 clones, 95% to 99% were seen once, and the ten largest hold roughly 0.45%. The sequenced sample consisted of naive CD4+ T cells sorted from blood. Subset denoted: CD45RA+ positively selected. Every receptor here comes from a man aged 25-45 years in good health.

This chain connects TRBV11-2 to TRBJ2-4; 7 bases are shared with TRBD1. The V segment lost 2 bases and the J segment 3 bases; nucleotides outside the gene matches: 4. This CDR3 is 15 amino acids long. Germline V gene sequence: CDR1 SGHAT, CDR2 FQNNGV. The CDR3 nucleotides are TGTGCCAGCAGCTTATTAGACAGGGACAAAAACATTCAGTACTTC. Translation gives CASSLLDRDKNIQYF. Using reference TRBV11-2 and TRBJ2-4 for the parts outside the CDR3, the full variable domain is EAGVAQSPRYKIIEKRQSVAFWCNPISGHATLYWYQQILGQGPKLLIQFQNNGVVDDSQLPKDRFSAERLKGVDSTLKIQPAKLEDSAVYLCASSLLDRDKNIQYFGAGTRLSVL.

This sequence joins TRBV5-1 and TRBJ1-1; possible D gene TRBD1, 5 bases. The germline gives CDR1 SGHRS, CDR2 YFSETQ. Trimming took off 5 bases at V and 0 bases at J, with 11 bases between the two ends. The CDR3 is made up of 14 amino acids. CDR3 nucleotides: TGCGCCAGCAGGTCGGGACTGATGAACACTGAAGCTTTCTTT. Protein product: CASRSGLMNTEAFF.

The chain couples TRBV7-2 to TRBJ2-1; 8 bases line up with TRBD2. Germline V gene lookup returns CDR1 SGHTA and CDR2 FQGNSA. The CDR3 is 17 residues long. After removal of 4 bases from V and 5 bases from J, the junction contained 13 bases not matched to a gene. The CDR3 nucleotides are TGTGCCAGCAGCTCCCCTAGGGGCGGGAGGATTGACAATGAGCAGTTCTTC. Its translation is CASSSPRGGRIDNEQFF.

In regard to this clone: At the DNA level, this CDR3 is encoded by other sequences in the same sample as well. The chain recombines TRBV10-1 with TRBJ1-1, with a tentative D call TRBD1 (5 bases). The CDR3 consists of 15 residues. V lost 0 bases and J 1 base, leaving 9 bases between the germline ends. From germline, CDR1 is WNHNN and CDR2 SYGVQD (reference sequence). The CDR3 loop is CASSESGGGNTEAFF. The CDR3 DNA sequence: TGCGCCAGCAGTGAGTCTGGGGGAGGGAACACTGAAGCTTTCTTT.

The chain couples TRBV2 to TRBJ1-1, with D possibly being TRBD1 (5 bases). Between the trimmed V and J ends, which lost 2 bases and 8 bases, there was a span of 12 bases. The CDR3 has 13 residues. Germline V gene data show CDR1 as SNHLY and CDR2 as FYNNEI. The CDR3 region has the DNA TGTGCCAGCAGTGAACTGGGGGTCACCGAAGCTTTCTTT. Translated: CASSELGVTEAFF. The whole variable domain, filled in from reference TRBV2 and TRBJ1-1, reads EPEVTQTPSHQVTQMGQEVILRCVPISNHLYFYWYRQILGQKVEFLVSFYNNEISEKSEIFDDQFSVERPDGSNFTLKIRSTKLEDSAMYFCASSELGVTEAFFGQGTRLTVV.

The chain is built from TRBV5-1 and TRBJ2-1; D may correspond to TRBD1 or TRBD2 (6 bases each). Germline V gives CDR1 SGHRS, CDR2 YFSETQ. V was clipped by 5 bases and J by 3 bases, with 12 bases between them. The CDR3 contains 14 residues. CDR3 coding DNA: TGCGCCAGCAGTATCGGGGGCCTCTACAATGAGCAGTTCTTC. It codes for CASSIGGLYNEQFF.

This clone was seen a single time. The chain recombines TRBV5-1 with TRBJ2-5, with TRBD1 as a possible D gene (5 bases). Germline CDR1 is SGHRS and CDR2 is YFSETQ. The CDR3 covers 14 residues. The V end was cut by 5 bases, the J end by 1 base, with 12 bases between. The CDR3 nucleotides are TGCGCCAGCAGTAACGGACAACCCCAAGAGACCCAGTACTTC. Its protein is CASSNGQPQETQYF.